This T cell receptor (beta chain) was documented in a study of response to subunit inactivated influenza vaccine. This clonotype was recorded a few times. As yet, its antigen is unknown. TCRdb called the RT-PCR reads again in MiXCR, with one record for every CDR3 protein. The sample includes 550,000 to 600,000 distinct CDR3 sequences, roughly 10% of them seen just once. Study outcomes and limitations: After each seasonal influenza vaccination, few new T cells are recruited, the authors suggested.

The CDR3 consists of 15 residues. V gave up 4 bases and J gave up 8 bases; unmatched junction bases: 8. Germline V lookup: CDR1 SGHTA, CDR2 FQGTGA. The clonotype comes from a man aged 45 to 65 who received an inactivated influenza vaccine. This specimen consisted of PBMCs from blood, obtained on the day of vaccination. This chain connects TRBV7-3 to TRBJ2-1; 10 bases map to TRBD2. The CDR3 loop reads CASSSASGSTHEQFF. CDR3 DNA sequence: TGTGCCAGCAGCTCCGCTAGCGGGAGCACCCATGAGCAGTTCTTC.